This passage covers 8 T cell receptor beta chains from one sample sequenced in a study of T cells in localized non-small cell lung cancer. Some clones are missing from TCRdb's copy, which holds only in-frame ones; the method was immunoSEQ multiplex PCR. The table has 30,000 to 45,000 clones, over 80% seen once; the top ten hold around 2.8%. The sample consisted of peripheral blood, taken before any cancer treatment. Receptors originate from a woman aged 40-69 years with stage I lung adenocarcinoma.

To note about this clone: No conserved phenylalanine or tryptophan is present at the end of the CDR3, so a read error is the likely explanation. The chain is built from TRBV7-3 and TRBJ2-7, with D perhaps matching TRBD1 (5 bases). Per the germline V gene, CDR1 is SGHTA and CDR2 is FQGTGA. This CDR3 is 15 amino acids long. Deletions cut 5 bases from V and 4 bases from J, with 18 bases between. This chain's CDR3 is CASSPRQIPPYEQYL. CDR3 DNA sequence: TGTGCCAGCAGCCCCCGACAGATACCCCCATACGAGCAGTACCTC.

CDR3 in amino acids: CATSKRVDGYTF. The CDR3 region has the DNA TGTGCCACTTCGAAGAGGGTCGATGGCTACACCTTC. This chain uses TRBV19 with TRBJ1-2, with D uncertain. This CDR3 is 12 amino acids long. The V end lost 10 bases, the J end lost 6 bases, and 15 bases lay between the germline ends. Germline lookup yields CDR1 LNHDA and CDR2 SQIVND (reference sequence).

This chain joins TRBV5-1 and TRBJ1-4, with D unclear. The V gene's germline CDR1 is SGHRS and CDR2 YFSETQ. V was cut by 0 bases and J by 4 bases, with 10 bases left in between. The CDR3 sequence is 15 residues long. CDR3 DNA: TGCGCCAGCAGCTTGGGGGCAGTGAATAATGAAAAACTGTTTTTT. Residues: CASSLGAVNNEKLFF.

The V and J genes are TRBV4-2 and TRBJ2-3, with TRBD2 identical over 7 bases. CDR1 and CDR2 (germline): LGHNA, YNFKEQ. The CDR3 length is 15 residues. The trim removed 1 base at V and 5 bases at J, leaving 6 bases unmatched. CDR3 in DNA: TGTGCCAGCAGCCAAGCCTCCTTAGCGGGAGATACGCAGTATTTT. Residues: CASSQASLAGDTQYF.

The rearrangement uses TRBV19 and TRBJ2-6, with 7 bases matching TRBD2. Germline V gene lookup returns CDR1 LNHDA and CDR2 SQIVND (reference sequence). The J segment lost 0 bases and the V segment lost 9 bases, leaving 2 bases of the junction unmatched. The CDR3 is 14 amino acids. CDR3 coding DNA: TGTGCCAGCAGCGGGATCTCTGGGGCCAACGTCCTGACTTTC. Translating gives CASSGISGANVLTF. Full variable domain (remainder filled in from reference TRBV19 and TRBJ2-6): DGGITQSPKYLFRKEGQNVTLSCEQNLNHDAMYWYRQDPGQGLRLIYYSQIVNDFQKGDIAEGYSVSREKKESFPLTVTSAQKNPTAFYLCASSGISGANVLTFGAGSRLTVL.

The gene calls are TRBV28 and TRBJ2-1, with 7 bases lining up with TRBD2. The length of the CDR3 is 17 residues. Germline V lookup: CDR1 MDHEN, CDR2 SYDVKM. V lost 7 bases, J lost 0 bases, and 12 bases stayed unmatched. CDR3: CASTHAGRTSSYNEQFF. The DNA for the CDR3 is TGTGCCAGCACACACGCAGGGAGGACTAGCTCCTACAATGAGCAGTTCTTC.

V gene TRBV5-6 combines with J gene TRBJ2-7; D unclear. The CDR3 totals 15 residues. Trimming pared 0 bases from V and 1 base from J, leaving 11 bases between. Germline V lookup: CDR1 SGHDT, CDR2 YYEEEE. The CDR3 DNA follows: TGTGCCAGCAGCTTGGGCCCAGGATATTCCTACGAGCAGTACTTC. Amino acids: CASSLGPGYSYEQYF. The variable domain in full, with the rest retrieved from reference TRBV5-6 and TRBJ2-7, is DAGVTQSPTHLIKTRGQQVTLRCSPKSGHDTVSWYQQALGQGPQFIFQYYEEEERQRGNFPDRFSGHQFPNYSSELNVNALLLGDSALYLCASSLGPGYSYEQYFGPGTRLTVT.

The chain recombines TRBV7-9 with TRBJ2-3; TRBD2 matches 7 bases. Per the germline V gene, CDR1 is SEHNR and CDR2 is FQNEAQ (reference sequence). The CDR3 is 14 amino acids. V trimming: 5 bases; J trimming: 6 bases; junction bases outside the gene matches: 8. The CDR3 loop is CASSQSGDADTQYF. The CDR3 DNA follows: TGTGCCAGCAGCCAAAGCGGGGATGCGGATACGCAGTATTTT.